The subject of this entry is one TCR beta chain. Its antigen remains unidentified. The ends were cut back, 6 bases at V and 7 bases at J, with 15 bases in the middle. The CDR3 consists of 13 residues. This entry is derived from a study of T cell responses to AZD1222 COVID-19 vaccine. Across the whole study: Pooled together were second doses at about 4 or about 12 weeks. Study-level points and caveats: Increased Spike-specific TCR breadth and depth were observed after two AZD1222 doses. Mostly white British, mostly female donors; authors suggested clonal diversity may be underestimated.

Sequencing used immunoSEQ multiplex PCR; TCRdb keeps in-frame clones, though not all of them. The table includes some 120,000 clones, 90% detected once. The starting material was peripheral blood, obtained on day 0 of AZD1222 vaccination. The chain joins TRBV12-3 or TRBV12-4 to TRBJ2-5; tentatively, D is TRBD1 (7 bases). This receptor was obtained from an adult in good health. DNA of the CDR3: TGTGCCAGCAGCCCAGGGGGGATGAGGACCCAGTACTTC. Protein: CASSPGGMRTQYF.